The 2 T cell receptor beta chains presented below share a single source sample, sequenced in a study of blood T cell repertoires in COVID-19. The protocol was immunoSEQ multiplex PCR, while the TCRdb copy is restricted to in-frame clones and leaves out a portion. The repertoire holds fewer than 110,000 clones, over 60% seen once, with 4% to 4.5% in the top ten. The source material was peripheral blood. The receptor set was obtained from an older man with acute or convalescent COVID-19.

V is TRBV6-2 or TRBV6-3 and J is TRBJ2-7; TRBD1 might be the D (5 bases). V gave up 4 bases and J gave up 5 bases, with 18 bases separating them. The CDR3 spans 15 residues. CDR1 and CDR2 from the germline V gene are MNHEY and SVGEGT. CDR3 DNA sequence: TGTGCCAGCAGTTTCCCGCCAGGGATCGTGAACGAGCAGTACTTC. It translates to CASSFPPGIVNEQYF.

This clone was counted between two and nine times. The rearrangement joins TRBV6-5 to TRBJ1-5, with 7 bases matching TRBD1. The ends lost 4 bases at V and 7 bases at J; junction bases unmatched: 7. CDR1 and CDR2 from the germline V gene are MNHEY and SVGAGI. This CDR3 has 14 residues. DNA of the CDR3: TGTGCCAGCAGTTCAGGGGGGCAAAGGCAGCCCCAGCATTTT. Its translation: CASSSGGQRQPQHF.